This T cell receptor beta chain was sequenced during a study of metastatic and nonmetastatic thyroid tumors. Study-wide background: For malignant and benign thyroid patients, tumor or nodule tissue and blood were the sources whose repertoires were compared.

Prior to thyroid surgery, none of the patients had received any treatment. This clone is medium-sized by share. The antigen remains unidentified. TCRdb recomputed clones from the PCR reads via MiXCR. The sample includes about 20,000 clones, 20% of them seen just once. General study findings and limits: The study reportedly found significantly higher TCR beta diversity in malignant thyroid tumors than benign nodules, in blood and tumor.

This CDR3 has 14 residues. Trimming took 4 bases from V and 2 from J, leaving 12 bases between them. CDR1 is MNHNS and CDR2 is SASEGT in the germline V gene. This receptor was identified in a female donor with papillary thyroid cancer or a benign thyroid nodule (not recorded which). Some clones in this sample may be carry-over from other donors' samples. V and J are TRBV6-1 and TRBJ2-7, with a tentative D call TRBD2 (6 bases). The sample consisted of blood. The CDR3 coding sequence is TGTGCCAGCAGTGTTTTCGCGGGACCCTACGAGCAGTACTTC. Residues: CASSVFAGPYEQYF.